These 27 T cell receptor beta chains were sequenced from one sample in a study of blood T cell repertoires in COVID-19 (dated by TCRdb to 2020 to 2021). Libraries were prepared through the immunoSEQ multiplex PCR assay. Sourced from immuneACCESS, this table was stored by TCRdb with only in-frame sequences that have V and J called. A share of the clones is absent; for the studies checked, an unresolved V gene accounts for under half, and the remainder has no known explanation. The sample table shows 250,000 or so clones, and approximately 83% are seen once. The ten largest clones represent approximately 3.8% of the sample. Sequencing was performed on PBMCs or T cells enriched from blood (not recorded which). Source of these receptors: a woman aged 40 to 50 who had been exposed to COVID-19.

The CDR3 sequence is CASSSPSGTVLITF. The CDR3, as DNA: TGTGCCAGCAGCTCGCCTTCCGGGACAGTATTAATCACCTTC. This chain uses TRBV28 with TRBJ1-2; 7 nucleotides match TRBD1. Per germline, CDR1 MDHEN and CDR2 SYDVKM. The CDR3 runs 14 residues. With V trimmed by 6 bases and J by 13 bases, 17 bases remained unmatched.

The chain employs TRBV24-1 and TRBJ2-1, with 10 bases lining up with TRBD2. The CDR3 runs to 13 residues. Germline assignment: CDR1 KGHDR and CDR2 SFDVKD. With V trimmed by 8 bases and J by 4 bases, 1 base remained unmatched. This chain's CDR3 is CATTSGGYNEQFF. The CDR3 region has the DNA TGTGCCACCACTAGCGGGGGATACAATGAGCAGTTCTTC.

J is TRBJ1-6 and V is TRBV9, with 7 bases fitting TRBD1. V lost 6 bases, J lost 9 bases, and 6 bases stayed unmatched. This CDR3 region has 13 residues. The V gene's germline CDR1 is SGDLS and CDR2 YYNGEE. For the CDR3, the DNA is TGTGCCAGCAACAGGGACAGCGTTTCACCCCTCCACTTT. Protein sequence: CASNRDSVSPLHF.

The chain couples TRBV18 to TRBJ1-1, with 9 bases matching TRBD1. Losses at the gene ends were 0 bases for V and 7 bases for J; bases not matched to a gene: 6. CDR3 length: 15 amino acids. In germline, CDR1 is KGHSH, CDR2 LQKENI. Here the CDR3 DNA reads TGTGCCAGCTCACCACCGATGACAGGGGGAGGTGAAGCTTTCTTT. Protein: CASSPPMTGGGEAFF.

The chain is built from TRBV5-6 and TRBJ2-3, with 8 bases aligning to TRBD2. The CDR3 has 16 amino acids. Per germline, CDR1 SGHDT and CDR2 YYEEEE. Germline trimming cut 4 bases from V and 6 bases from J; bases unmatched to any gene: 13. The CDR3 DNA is TGTGCCAGCAGCCTCCGTCAGGTAGCGGGGATGGATACGCAGTATTTT. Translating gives CASSLRQVAGMDTQYF. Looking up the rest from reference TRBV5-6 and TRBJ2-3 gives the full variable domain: DAGVTQSPTHLIKTRGQQVTLRCSPKSGHDTVSWYQQALGQGPQFIFQYYEEEERQRGNFPDRFSGHQFPNYSSELNVNALLLGDSALYLCASSLRQVAGMDTQYFGPGTRLTVL.

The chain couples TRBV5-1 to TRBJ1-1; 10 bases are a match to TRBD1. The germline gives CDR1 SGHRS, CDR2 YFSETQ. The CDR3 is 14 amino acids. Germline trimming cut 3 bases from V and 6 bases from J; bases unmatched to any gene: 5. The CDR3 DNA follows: TGCGCCAGCAGCTGGGGACAGGGGAGCTCTGAAGCTTTCTTT. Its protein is CASSWGQGSSEAFF.

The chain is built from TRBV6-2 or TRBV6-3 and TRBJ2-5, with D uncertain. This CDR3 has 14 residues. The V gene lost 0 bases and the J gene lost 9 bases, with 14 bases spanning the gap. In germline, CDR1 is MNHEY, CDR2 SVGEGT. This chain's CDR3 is CASSYSTERVAQYF. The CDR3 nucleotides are TGTGCCAGCAGTTACTCGACTGAAAGAGTGGCCCAGTACTTC.

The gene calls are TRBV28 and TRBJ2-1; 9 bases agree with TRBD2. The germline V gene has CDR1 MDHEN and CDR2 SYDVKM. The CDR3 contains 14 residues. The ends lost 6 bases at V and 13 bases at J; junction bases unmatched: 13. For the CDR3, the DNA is TGTGCCAGCAGCGCCGGGACTAGCAGACGAGCCCAGTTCTTC. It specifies CASSAGTSRRAQFF. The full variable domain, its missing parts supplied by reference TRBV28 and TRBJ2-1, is DVKVTQSSRYLVKRTGEKVFLECVQDMDHENMFWYRQDPGLGLRLIYFSYDVKMKEKGDIPEGYSVSREKKERFSLILESASTNQTSMYLCASSAGTSRRAQFFGPGTRLTVL.

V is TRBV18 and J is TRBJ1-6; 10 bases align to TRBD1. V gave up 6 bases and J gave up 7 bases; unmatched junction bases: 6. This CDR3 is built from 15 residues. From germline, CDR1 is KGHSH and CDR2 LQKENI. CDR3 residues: CASSGGQGGNSPLHF. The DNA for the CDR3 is TGTGCCAGCTCTGGAGGACAGGGGGGGAATTCACCCCTCCACTTT.

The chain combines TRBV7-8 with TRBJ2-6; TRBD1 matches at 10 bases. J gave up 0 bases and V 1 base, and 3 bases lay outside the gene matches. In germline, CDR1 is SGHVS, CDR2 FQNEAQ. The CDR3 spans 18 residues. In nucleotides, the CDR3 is TGTGCCAGCAGCTTAGGGGACAGGGGCTTCTCTGGGGCCAACGTCCTGACTTTC. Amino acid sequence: CASSLGDRGFSGANVLTF.

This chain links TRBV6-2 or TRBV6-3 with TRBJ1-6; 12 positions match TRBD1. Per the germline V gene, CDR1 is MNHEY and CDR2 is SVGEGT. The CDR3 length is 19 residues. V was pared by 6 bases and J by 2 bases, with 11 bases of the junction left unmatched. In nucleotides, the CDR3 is TGTGCCAGCAGCAGGCCGGGACAGGGGGCGAAGGCCTATAATTCACCCCTCCACTTT. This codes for CASSRPGQGAKAYNSPLHF.

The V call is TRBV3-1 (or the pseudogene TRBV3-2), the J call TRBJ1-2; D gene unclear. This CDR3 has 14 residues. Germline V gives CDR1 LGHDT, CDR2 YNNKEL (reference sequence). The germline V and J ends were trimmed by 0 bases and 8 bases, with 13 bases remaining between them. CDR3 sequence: CASSQDRKPRGYTF. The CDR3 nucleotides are TGTGCCAGCAGCCAAGACAGGAAGCCTCGGGGCTACACCTTC.

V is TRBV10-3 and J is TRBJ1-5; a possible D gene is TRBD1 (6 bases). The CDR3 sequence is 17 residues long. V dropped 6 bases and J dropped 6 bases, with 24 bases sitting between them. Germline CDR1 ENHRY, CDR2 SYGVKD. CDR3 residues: CAIRSSDGGAGPQPQHF. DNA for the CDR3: TGTGCCATCAGATCCTCCGATGGGGGGGCTGGTCCTCAGCCCCAGCATTTT.

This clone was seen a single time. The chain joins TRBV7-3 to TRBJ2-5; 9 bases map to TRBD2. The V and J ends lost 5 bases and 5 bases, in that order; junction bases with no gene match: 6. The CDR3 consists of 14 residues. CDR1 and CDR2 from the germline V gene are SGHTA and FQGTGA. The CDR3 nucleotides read TGTGCCAGCAGCCCTGGGACTAGCTGGGAGACCCAGTACTTC. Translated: CASSPGTSWETQYF.

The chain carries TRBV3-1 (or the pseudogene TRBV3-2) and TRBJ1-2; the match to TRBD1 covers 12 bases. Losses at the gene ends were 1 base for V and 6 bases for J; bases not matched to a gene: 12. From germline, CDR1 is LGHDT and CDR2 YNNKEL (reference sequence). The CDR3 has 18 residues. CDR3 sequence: CASSQGGGQGARPHGYTF. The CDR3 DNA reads TGTGCCAGCAGCCAAGGAGGGGGACAGGGGGCGCGTCCGCATGGCTACACCTTC.

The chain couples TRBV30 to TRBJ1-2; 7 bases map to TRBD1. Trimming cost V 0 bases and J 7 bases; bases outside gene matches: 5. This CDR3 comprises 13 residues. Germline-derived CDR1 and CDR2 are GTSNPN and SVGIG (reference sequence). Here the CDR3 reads CAWSVQGQGGYTF. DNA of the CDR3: TGTGCCTGGAGTGTACAGGGGCAGGGTGGCTACACCTTC.

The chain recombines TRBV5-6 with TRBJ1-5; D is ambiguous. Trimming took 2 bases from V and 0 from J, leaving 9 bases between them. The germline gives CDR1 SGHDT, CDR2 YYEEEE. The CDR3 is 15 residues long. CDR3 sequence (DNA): TGTGCCAGCAGCTTAGTGGGCAATAGCAATCAGCCCCAGCATTTT. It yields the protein CASSLVGNSNQPQHF.

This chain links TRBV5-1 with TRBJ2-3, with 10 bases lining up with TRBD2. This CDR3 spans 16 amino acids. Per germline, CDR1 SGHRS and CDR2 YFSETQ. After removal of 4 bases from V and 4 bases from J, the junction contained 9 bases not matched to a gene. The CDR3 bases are TGCGCCAGCAGCGTGGGACTAGCGAGCAGTTCAGATACGCAGTATTTT. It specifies CASSVGLASSSDTQYF.

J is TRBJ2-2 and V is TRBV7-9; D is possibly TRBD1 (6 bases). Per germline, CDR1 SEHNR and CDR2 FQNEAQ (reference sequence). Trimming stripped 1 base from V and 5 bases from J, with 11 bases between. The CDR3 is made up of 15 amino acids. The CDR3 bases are TGTGCCAGCAGCTTAGACTCAGGGGCAACCGGGGAGCTGTTTTTT. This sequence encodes CASSLDSGATGELFF.

CDR3 DNA sequence: TGTGCCAGCAGTTACGGACAGGGACGTCAGCCCCAGCATTTT. Translating it yields CASSYGQGRQPQHF. J is TRBJ1-5 and V is TRBV28; 8 nucleotides align to TRBD1. This CDR3 has 14 residues. J gave up 6 bases and V 4 bases, and 5 bases lay outside the gene matches. CDR1 is MDHEN, CDR2 SYDVKM, per germline. The variable domain in full, with the rest retrieved from reference TRBV28 and TRBJ1-5, is DVKVTQSSRYLVKRTGEKVFLECVQDMDHENMFWYRQDPGLGLRLIYFSYDVKMKEKGDIPEGYSVSREKKERFSLILESASTNQTSMYLCASSYGQGRQPQHFGDGTRLSIL.

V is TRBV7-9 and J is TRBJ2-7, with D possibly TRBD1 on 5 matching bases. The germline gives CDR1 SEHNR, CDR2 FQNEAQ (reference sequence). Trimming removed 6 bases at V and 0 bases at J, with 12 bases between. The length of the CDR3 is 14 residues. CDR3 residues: CASSQGTSSYEQYF. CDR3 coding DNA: TGTGCCAGCAGTCAGGGTACAAGCTCCTACGAGCAGTACTTC.

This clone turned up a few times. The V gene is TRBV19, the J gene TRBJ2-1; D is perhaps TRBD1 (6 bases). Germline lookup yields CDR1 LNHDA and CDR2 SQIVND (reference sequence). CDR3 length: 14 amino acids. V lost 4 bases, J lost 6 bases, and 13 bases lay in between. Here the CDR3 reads CASSRTAIGNEQFF. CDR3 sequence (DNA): TGTGCCAGTAGTAGGACAGCGATCGGCAATGAGCAGTTCTTC.

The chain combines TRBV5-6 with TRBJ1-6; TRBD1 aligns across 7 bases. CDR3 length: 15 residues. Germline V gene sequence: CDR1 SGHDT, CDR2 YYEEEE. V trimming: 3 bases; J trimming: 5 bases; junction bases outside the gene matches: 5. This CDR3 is CASSWRGLDNSPLHF. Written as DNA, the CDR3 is TGTGCCAGCAGCTGGAGGGGGCTTGATAATTCACCCCTCCACTTT. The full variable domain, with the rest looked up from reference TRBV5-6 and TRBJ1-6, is DAGVTQSPTHLIKTRGQQVTLRCSPKSGHDTVSWYQQALGQGPQFIFQYYEEEERQRGNFPDRFSGHQFPNYSSELNVNALLLGDSALYLCASSWRGLDNSPLHFGNGTRLTVT.

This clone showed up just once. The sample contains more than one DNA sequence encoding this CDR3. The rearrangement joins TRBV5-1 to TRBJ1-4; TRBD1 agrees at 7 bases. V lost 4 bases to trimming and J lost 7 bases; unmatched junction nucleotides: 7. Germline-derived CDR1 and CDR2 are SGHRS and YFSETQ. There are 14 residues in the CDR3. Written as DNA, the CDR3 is TGCGCCAGCAGCGCGCGGGACAGCGGTGAAAAACTGTTTTTT. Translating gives CASSARDSGEKLFF.

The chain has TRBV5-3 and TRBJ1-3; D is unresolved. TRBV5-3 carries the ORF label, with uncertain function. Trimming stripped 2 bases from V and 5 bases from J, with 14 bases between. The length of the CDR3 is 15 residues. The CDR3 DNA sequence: TGTGCCAGAAGCTTCGCCCCGGGAGCTAGAAACACCATATATTTT. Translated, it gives CARSFAPGARNTIYF.

CDR3 DNA: TGCAGCGTTGGGACAGGGGGCGCTGGGGCCAACGTCCTGACTTTC. Encoded protein: CSVGTGGAGANVLTF. The V and J genes are TRBV29-1 and TRBJ2-6; TRBD1 matches at 11 bases. V was pared by 4 bases and J by 2 bases, with 1 base of the junction left unmatched. Per the germline V gene, CDR1 is SQVTM and CDR2 is ANQGSEA. The CDR3 consists of 15 residues.

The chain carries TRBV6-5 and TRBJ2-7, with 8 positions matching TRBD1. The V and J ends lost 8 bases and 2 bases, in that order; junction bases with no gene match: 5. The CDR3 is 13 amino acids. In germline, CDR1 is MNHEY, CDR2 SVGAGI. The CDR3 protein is CASHIQGAYEQYF. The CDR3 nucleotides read TGTGCCAGCCACATACAGGGGGCCTACGAGCAGTACTTC.